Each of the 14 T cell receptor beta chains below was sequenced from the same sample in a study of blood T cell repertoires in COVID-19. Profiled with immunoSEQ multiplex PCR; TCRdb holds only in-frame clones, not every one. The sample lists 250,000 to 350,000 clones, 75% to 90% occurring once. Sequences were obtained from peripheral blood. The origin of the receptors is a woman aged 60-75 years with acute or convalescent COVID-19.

The CDR3 coding sequence is TGCGCCAGCAGCCAACTTCTTACAGGGATCTCAACTAATGAAAAACTGTTTTTT. Translating gives CASSQLLTGISTNEKLFF. The chain uses TRBV4-3 and TRBJ1-4, with D perhaps matching TRBD1 (6 bases). V lost 2 bases and J 0 bases, leaving 16 bases between the germline ends. The CDR3 is made up of 18 amino acids. Germline CDR1 and CDR2: LGHNA and YSLEER.

CDR3 amino acids: CASSPPEGSPPNTGELFF. CDR3 coding DNA: TGTGCCAGCAGCCCCCCCGAGGGAAGCCCCCCGAACACCGGGGAGCTGTTTTTT. This chain links TRBV7-9 with TRBJ2-2, with D perhaps TRBD2 (5 bases). The germline V gene has CDR1 SEHNR and CDR2 FQNEAQ (reference sequence). This CDR3 has 18 amino acids. Trimming cost V 5 bases and J 0 bases, with 19 bases left between them.

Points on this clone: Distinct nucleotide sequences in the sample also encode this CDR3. CDR3 sequence (DNA): TGTGCCAGCAGCGTAGCGGGGAACACTGAAGCTTTCTTT. It encodes CASSVAGNTEAFF. This chain connects TRBV9 to TRBJ1-1; no clear D gene. CDR1 SGDLS and CDR2 YYNGEE come from the germline V gene. CDR3 size: 13 residues. V was trimmed by 0 bases and J by 1 base, leaving 4 bases between them.

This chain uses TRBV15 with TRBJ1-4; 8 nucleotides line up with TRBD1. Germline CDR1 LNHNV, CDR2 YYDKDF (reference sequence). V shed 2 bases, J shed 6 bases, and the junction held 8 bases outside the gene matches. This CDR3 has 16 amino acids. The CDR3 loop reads CATSRTTGGSDEKLFF. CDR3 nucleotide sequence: TGTGCCACCAGCAGAACCACAGGGGGGAGCGATGAAAAACTGTTTTTT.

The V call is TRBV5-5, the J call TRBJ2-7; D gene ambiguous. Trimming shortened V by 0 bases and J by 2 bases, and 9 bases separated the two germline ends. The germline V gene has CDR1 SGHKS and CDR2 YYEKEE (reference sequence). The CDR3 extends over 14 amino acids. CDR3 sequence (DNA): TGTGCCAGCAGCTTGGGGGCAGGCCCCTACGAGCAGTACTTC. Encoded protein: CASSLGAGPYEQYF.

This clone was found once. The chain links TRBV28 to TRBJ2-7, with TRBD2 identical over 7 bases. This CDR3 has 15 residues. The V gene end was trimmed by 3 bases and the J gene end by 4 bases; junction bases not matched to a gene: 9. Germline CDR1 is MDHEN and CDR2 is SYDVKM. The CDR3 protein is CASSLLVGTTYEQYF. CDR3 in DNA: TGTGCCAGCAGTTTGCTTGTCGGGACTACGTACGAGCAGTACTTC.

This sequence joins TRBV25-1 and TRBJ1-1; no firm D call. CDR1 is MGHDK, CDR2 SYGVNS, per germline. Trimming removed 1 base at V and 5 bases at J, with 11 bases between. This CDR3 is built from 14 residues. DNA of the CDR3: TGTGCCAGCAGTGAATTTGGGAGGTGGACTGAAGCTTTCTTT. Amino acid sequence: CASSEFGRWTEAFF.

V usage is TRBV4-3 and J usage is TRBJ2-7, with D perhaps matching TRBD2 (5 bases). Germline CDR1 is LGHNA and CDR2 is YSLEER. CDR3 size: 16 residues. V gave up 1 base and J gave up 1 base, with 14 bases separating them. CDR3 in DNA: TGCGCCAGCAGCCAAGGGCCGTCGGGAAGGTCCTACGAGCAGTACTTC. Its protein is CASSQGPSGRSYEQYF.

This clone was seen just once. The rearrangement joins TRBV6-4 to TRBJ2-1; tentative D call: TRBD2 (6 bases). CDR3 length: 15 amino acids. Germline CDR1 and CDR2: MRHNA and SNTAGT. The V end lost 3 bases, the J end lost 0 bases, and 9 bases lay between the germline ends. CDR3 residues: CASSERGSSYNEQFF. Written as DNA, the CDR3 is TGTGCCAGCAGTGAACGGGGGAGCTCCTACAATGAGCAGTTCTTC.

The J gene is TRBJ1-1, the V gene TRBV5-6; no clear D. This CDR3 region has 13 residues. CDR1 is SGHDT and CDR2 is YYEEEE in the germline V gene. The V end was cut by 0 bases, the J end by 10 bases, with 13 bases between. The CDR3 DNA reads TGTGCCAGCAGCTTGGTTGGTGCGGGAACAGCTTTCTTT. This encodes CASSLVGAGTAFF.

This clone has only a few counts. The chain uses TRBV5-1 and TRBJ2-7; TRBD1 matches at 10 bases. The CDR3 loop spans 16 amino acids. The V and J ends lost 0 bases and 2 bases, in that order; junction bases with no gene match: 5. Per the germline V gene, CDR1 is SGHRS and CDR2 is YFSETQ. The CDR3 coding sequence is TGCGCCAGCAGCTTGGGAGGGACAGGGGTGGCCTACGAGCAGTACTTC. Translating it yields CASSLGGTGVAYEQYF.

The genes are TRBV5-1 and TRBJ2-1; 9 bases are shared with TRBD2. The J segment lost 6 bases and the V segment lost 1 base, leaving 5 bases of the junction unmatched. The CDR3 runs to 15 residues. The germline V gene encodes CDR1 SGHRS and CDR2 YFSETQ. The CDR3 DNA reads TGCGCCAGCAGCTTGATGCGGGGGGGAGGCAATGAGCAGTTCTTC. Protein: CASSLMRGGGNEQFF.

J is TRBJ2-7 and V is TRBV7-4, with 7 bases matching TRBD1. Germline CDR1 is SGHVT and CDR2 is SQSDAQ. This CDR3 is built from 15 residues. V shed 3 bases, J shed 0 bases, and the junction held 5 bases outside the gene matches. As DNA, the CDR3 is TGTGCCAGCAGCTTCGGTACAGGGGCCTCCTACGAGCAGTACTTC. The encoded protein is CASSFGTGASYEQYF.

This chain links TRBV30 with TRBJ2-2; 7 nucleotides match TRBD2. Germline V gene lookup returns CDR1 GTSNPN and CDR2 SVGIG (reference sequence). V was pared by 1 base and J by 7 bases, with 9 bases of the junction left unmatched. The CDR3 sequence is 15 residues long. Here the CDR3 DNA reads TGTGCCTGGAGTGCGGTCGCGGGAGCGAGCGGGGAGCTGTTTTTT. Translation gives CAWSAVAGASGELFF.